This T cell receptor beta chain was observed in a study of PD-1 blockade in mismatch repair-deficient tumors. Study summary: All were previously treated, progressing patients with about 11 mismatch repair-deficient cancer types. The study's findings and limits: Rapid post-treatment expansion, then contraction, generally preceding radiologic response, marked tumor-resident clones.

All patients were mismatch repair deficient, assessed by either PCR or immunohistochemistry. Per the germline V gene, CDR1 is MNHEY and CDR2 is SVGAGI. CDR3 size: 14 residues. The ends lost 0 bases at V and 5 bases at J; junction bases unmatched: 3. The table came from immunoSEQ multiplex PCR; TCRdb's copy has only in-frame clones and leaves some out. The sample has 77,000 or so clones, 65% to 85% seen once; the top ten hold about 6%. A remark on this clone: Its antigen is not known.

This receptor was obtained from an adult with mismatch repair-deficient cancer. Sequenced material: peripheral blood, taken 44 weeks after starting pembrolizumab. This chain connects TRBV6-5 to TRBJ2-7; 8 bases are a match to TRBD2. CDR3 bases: TGTGCCAGCAGTTACTCAGCGGGAGCTAACGAGCAGTACTTC. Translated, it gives CASSYSAGANEQYF.